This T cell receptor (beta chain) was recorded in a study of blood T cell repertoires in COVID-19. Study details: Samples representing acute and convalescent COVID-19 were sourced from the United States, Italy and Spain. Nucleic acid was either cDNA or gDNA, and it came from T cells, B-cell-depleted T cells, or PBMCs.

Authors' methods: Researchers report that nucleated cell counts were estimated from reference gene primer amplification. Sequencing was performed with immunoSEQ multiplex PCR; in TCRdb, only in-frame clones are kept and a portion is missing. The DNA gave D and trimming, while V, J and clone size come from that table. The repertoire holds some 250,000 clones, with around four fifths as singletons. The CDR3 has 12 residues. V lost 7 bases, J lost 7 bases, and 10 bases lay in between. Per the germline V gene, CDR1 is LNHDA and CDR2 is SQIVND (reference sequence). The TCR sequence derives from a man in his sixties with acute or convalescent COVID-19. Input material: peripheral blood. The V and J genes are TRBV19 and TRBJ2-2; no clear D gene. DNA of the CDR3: TGTGCCAGTACCAGTGGCCTCGGGGAGCTGTTTTTT. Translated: CASTSGLGELFF.